This entry features one T cell receptor (beta chain) sequence. Its antigen is unknown. Sequenced by immunoSEQ multiplex PCR; TCRdb stores in-frame clones only, minus some. The sample consists of roughly 84,000 clones, over 70% of them appearing once. This record belongs to a study of a mutant IDH1 vaccine in newly diagnosed glioma. The overall study: Of the patients given treatment, roughly 62% were male and about 38% were female, and a mean age of approximately 37 years was recorded.

The time point denotes: baseline, week 1 (first vaccination visit). Treatment specified: pre-vaccination baseline after standard-of-care therapy. Newly diagnosed WHO grade 3 or 4 IDH1-mutant, ATRX-lost astrocytomas were identified in the donors. Overall study results and limits: Apparently, pseudoprogression bore no relation to changes among the top peripheral T cell clonotypes.

CDR1 is SGHKS, CDR2 YYEKEE, per germline (reference sequence). This CDR3 has 14 residues. V gave up 3 bases and J gave up 2 bases, with 11 bases separating them. The receptor was isolated from a man aged 35 to 55 with glioma. Some clones in this sample may be carry-over from other donors' samples. This chain connects TRBV5-5 to TRBJ1-2; D perhaps matches TRBD1 (5 bases). The source material was PBMCs, sampled from a glioma patient treated with radiotherapy, temozolomide or both. In nucleotides, the CDR3 is TGTGCCAGCAGCTGGCTGACAGTGAACTATGGCTACACCTTC. Protein product: CASSWLTVNYGYTF.